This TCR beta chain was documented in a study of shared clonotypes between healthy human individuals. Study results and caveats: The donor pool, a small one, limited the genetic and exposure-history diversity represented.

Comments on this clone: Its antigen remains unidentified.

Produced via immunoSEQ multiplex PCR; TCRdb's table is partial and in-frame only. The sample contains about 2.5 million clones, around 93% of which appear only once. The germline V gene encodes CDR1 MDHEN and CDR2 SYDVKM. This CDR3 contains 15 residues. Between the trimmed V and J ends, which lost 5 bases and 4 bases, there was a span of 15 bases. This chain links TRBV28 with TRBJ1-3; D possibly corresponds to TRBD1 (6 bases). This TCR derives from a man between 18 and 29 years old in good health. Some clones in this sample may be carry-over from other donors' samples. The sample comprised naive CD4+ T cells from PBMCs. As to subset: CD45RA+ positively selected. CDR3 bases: TGTGCCAGCAGTCTTACAGGGTCTCTCGGAAACACCATATATTTT. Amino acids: CASSLTGSLGNTIYF.